The 6 T cell receptor beta chains below come from one sample, sequenced in a study of blood T cell repertoires in COVID-19. Here immunoSEQ multiplex PCR was the method, and the copy in TCRdb shows in-frame clones only, minus some. The sample holds 150,000 to 200,000 clones, approximately 91% seen once. Material for sequencing was PBMCs or T cells enriched from blood (not recorded which). These receptor sequences come from a woman aged 18-30 years who had recovered from COVID-19.

The gene calls are TRBV6-2 or TRBV6-3 and TRBJ2-7; 8 bases align to TRBD1. Germline trimming cut 6 bases from V and 0 bases from J; bases unmatched to any gene: 10. The CDR3 runs to 16 residues. The germline CDR1 and CDR2 sequences are MNHEY and SVGEGT. The CDR3 is CASSRQGQAISYEQYF. The CDR3 DNA follows: TGTGCCAGCAGCCGACAGGGGCAGGCGATCTCCTACGAGCAGTACTTC.

The chain is built from TRBV28 and TRBJ2-7; 12 nucleotides line up with TRBD2. V shed 4 bases, J shed 6 bases, and the junction held 7 bases outside the gene matches. This CDR3 is built from 15 residues. Germline V gene data show CDR1 as MDHEN and CDR2 as SYDVKM. The CDR3 DNA sequence: TGTGCCAGCAGTTCCCTAGCGGGAGGGCCTTCCGAGCAGTACTTC. Protein product: CASSSLAGGPSEQYF.

The CDR3 loop is CASSPPGQTYGYTF. The CDR3 coding sequence is TGTGCCAGCAGCCCCCCTGGACAGACCTATGGCTACACCTTC. The V and J genes are TRBV5-4 and TRBJ1-2; TRBD1 is a possible D gene (6 bases). The CDR3 is 14 amino acids. Germline V CDR1 and CDR2: SGHNT, YYREEE (reference sequence). V was trimmed by 4 bases and J by 4 bases, leaving 14 bases between them.

The V call is TRBV19, the J call TRBJ2-1; possible D gene TRBD1, 5 bases. V was trimmed by 3 bases and J by 8 bases, leaving 11 bases between them. CDR3 length: 13 amino acids. The V gene's germline CDR1 is LNHDA and CDR2 SQIVND (reference sequence). CDR3 sequence reads: CASSIGARDEQFF. CDR3 sequence (DNA): TGTGCCAGTAGTATTGGGGCTAGGGATGAGCAGTTCTTC.

The V and J genes are TRBV29-1 and TRBJ1-2; D might be TRBD1 (6 bases). The CDR3 runs to 13 residues. V lost 4 bases and J 5 bases, leaving 14 bases between the germline ends. The germline V gene has CDR1 SQVTM and CDR2 ANQGSEA. DNA of the CDR3: TGCAGCGTTGGGCCAGGGGAGGGGTATGGCTACACCTTC. Protein product: CSVGPGEGYGYTF.

V gene TRBV3-1 (or the pseudogene TRBV3-2) combines with J gene TRBJ1-2; D call uncertain. Trimming cost V 7 bases and J 11 bases, with 23 bases left between them. Germline V gene data show CDR1 as LGHDT and CDR2 as YNNKEL (reference sequence). This CDR3 is built from 14 residues. The CDR3 coding sequence is TGTGCCAGCAATATACGACCGGGATCGGTGGCATACACCTTC. Its translation: CASNIRPGSVAYTF.